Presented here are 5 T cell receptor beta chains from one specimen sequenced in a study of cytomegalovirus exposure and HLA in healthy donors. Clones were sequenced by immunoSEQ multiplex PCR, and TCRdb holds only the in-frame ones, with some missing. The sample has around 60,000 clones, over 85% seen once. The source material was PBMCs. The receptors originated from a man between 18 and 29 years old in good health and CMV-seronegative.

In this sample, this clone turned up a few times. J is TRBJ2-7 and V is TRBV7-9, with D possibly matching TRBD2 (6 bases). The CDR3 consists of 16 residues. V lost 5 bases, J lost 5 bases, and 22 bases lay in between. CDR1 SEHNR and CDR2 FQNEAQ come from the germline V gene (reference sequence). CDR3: CASSTRVAAFSNEQYF. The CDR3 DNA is TGTGCCAGCAGCACGAGGGTAGCGGCGTTCTCTAACGAGCAGTACTTC.

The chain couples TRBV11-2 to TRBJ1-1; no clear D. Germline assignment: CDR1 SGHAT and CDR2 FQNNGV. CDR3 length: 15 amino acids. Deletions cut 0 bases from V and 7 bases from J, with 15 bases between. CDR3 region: CASSLDLAGMGEAFF. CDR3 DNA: TGTGCCAGCAGCTTAGATCTAGCCGGGATGGGTGAAGCTTTCTTT.

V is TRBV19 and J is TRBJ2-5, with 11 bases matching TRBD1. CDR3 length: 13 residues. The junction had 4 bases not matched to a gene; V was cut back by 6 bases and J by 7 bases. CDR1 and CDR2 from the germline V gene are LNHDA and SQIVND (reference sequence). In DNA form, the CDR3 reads TGTGCCAGTAGCCTGGGACAGGGGGGGACCCAGTACTTC. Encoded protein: CASSLGQGGTQYF.

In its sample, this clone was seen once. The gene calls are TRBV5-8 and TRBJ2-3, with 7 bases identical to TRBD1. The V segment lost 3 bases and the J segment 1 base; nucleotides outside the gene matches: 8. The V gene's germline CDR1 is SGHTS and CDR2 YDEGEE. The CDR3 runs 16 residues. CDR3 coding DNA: TGTGCCAGCAGCTGGGTTGACAGGGTAGGCACAGATACGCAGTATTTT. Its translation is CASSWVDRVGTDTQYF. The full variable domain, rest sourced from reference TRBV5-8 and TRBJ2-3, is EAGVTQSPTHLIKTRGQQATLRCSPISGHTSVYWYQQALGLGLQFLLWYDEGEERNRGNFPPRFSGRQFPNYSSELNVNALELEDSALYLCASSWVDRVGTDTQYFGPGTRLTVL.

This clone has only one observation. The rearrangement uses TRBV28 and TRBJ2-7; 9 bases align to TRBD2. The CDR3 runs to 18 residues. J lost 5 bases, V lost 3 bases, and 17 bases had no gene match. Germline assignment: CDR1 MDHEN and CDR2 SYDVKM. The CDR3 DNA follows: TGTGCCAGCAGTTTCCCGGGGGGGGCGGGAGGGCCGAACCACGAGCAGTACTTC. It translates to CASSFPGGAGGPNHEQYF.